A single T cell receptor beta chain is shown here with its context. Antigen: not known. No cell sorting was done before RNA was extracted from the tissue. Trimming left V 8 bases short and J 5 bases short, with 18 bases between. This CDR3 has 14 residues. Per germline, CDR1 MNHNS and CDR2 SASEGT. This sample is drawn from a study of tumor and adjacent non-tumor tissue in lung cancer. Overall study context: The cohort had 12 to 13 adenocarcinoma, a couple of squamous cell and 1 small cell patients. Aged roughly 31 to 80 years, patients included roughly ten men and 4 to 6 women with stage I to III disease. Overall study findings and caveats: Higher tumor TCR diversity was associated with shorter survival.

Three rounds of nested PCR, following a modified ARM-PCR protocol, produced the TCRbeta library. One entry per CDR3 protein results from TCRdb running MiXCR on the multiplex PCR reads. The sample consists of around 210,000 distinct CDR3 sequences, roughly 70% of them appearing once. The J gene is TRBJ1-1, the V gene TRBV6-1, with no clear D. Material for sequencing was lung tumor tissue. The source of this sequence is a man aged 55 to 70 with non-small cell lung cancer. CDR3 in amino acids: CASGFGFSNTEAFF. As DNA, the CDR3 is TGTGCCAGCGGTTTTGGTTTCTCGAATACTGAAGCTTTCTTT.